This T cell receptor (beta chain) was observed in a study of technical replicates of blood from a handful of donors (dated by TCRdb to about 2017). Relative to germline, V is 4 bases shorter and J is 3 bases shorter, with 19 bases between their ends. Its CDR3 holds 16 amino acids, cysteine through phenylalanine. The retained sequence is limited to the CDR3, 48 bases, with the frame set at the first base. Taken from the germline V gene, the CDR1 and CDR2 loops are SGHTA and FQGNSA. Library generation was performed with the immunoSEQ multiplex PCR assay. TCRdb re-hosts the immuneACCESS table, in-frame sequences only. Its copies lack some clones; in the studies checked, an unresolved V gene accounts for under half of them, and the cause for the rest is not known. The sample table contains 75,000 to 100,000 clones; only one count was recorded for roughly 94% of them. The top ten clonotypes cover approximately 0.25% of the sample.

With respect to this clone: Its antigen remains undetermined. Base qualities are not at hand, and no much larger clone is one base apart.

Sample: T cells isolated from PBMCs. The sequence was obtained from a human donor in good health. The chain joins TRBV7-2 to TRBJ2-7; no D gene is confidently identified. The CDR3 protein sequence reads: CASSSPHGFELYEQYF. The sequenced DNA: TGTGCCAGCAGCTCCCCCCATGGTTTCGAACTCTACGAGCAGTACTTC.